This T cell receptor (beta chain) was captured by sequencing in a study of T cells after yellow fever vaccination (dated by TCRdb to the late 2010s). The study in broad terms: The SMART-Seq v4 Ultra Low Input RNA kit was used to prepare libraries from fractions with low cell numbers. To track T-cell clones before and after primary and booster YFV17D yellow fever vaccination, bulk TCR alpha and beta repertoires were sequenced longitudinally. Two healthy male donors, one aged 18 to 30 and one aged 30 to 40 years, made up the cohort. Blood samples were taken at several timepoints before and after primary and secondary immunization, and bulk PBMC replicates and cell subsets were isolated. Study-wide findings and limitations: Compared with the primary T-cell response, the secondary T-cell response was faster but weaker, reaching its peak on day 5 rather than on day 15. Because the study included only two donors, the extent to which the findings can be generalized is limited. Most clones expanded after primary vaccination were re-detected after the booster (96% of CD4 and 80% to 90% of CD8), suggesting broad memory maintenance. A small share of clonotypes was detected in both CD4 and CD8 compartments, with the overlap likely arising from convergent recombination. Because abundant contaminating clonotypes from the bulk population could be contained in FACS-sorted repertoires, computational filtering was required.

TCR cDNA was synthesized by 5'RACE template switching, which introduced a universal primer site and unique molecular identifiers. Priming for cDNA synthesis came from both the TCR alpha and TCR beta constant segments. Library amplification involved two PCR steps, and the second step added sample barcodes and sequencing adapters. Sequencing of libraries was performed on Illumina HiSeq 2500 (2x100 bp) or NovaSeq (2x150 bp). The authors' analysis ran thus. Reads were demultiplexed and collapsed into UMI consensus sequences with MIGEC, and V(D)J alignment was performed with MiXCR. Using edgeR on replicate PBMC samples, clonotypes were called vaccine-responding if FDR was below 0.01 and the log2 fold change was above 5 up to day 15. CD4 or CD8 identity was assigned to each bulk clonotype according to whether the clonotype was present at higher abundance in the sequenced CD4 repertoire or the sequenced CD8 repertoire. The raw public data were reprocessed by TCRdb itself: fastp quality trimming at Q25, MiXCR clonotype calling, in-frame beta chains only. Every distinct CDR3 protein forms one entry, paired with its most common genes and DNA. The V and J calls and clone size come from TCRdb's table, not from the authors' own analysis. For this sample the table gives 60,000 or so distinct CDR3 sequences, of which approximately 7% were detected only once. Around two fifths of the sample is held by the ten biggest clonotypes.

The CDR3 measures 15 amino acids from cysteine to phenylalanine. Kept here is only the CDR3 DNA, which spans 45 bases and is read in frame from base 1. Reading the germline V gene gives CDR1 MNHEY and CDR2 SVGEGT. V is shortened by 2 bases, J by 5 bases, and the region joining them spans 15 bases. This clonotype was picked up a small number of times. No antigen is known for it. No qualities accompany the bases; no much larger clone lies one base away. Sample treatment or condition, as interpreted from the label and publication: live attenuated yellow fever vaccine strain. A standard Ficoll-Paque protocol was used to isolate PBMCs from peripheral blood. CD4 and CD8 T-cell fractions were isolated with Dynabeads CD4 and CD8 positive selection kits. RNA was extracted with TriZol from bulk PBMCs, CD4 and CD8 fractions, and dextramer-positive and dextramer-negative fractions.

The chain links TRBV6-2 or TRBV6-3 with TRBJ2-5; the D gene is possibly TRBD1 or TRBD2, with 5 bases matching each. Here the sequenced sample was CD8+ T cells sorted from PBMCs, taken on the day of the first yellow fever vaccination. The sequence derives from a man younger than 30 who received the YFV17D yellow fever vaccine. Read as DNA, the sequence is TGTGCCAGCAGTTACCGGGACCGAGCGAGGGAGACCCAGTACTTC. It translates to CASSYRDRARETQYF.